The 14 T cell receptor beta chains below come from one sample, sequenced in a study of cytomegalovirus exposure and HLA in healthy donors. Primers included in the PCR were 60 Vbeta and 13 Jbeta primers. The table came from immunoSEQ multiplex PCR; TCRdb's copy has only in-frame clones and leaves some out. The data contain approximately 180,000 clones, roughly four fifths of them seen just once; the ten biggest clones take up roughly 5.2%. Sequenced input: PBMCs. The receptors shown here come from a man between 18 and 35 years old in good health and CMV-seronegative.

The chain links TRBV27 to TRBJ2-3; weak D call: TRBD2 (7 bases). Germline V gene data show CDR1 as MNHEY and CDR2 as SMNVEV (reference sequence). The CDR3 has 16 residues. Between the trimmed V and J ends, which lost 6 bases and 1 base, there was a span of 17 bases. CDR3 loop: CASSPYRAGGTDTQYF. CDR3 DNA sequence: TGTGCCAGCAGCCCCTACAGGGCGGGGGGCACAGATACGCAGTATTTT.

The chain recombines TRBV6-1 with TRBJ2-2; TRBD1 agrees at 10 bases. Germline assignment: CDR1 MNHNS and CDR2 SASEGT. The CDR3 totals 16 residues. V dropped 3 bases and J dropped 5; count of bases not matched to a gene: 6. This CDR3 reads CASSDRDRGLTGELFF. The CDR3 DNA is TGTGCCAGCAGTGACCGGGACAGGGGTTTAACCGGGGAGCTGTTTTTT.

The chain joins TRBV7-2 to TRBJ2-7; TRBD2 aligns across 10 bases. J was trimmed by 9 bases and V by 1 base; bases with no gene match: 15. Germline CDR1 SGHTA, CDR2 FQGNSA. This CDR3 is 17 amino acids long. DNA for the CDR3: TGTGCCAGCAGCTTAGGAAGTCTAGCGGGGGTCCCCTTGGCGCAGTACTTC. This gives the protein CASSLGSLAGVPLAQYF.

V and J are TRBV11-2 and TRBJ2-5; tentative D call: TRBD2 (5 bases). V gave up 8 bases and J gave up 5 bases, with 15 bases separating them. CDR1 SGHAT and CDR2 FQNNGV come from the germline V gene. The CDR3 is 13 residues long. The CDR3 DNA follows: TGTGCCAGCCGCGGACTGGGGTACGAGACCCAGTACTTC. Translated: CASRGLGYETQYF.

CDR3 nucleotide sequence: TGTGCCTGTACCAGGGACACCGGGGAGCTGTTTTTT. Encoded protein: CACTRDTGELFF. V gene TRBV2 combines with J gene TRBJ2-2, with D perhaps TRBD1 (5 bases). Germline assignment: CDR1 SNHLY and CDR2 FYNNEI. The CDR3 loop spans 12 amino acids. V dropped 11 bases and J dropped 3 bases, with 10 bases sitting between them.

The rearrangement uses TRBV29-1 and TRBJ1-1; D unclear. The germline CDR1 and CDR2 sequences are SQVTM and ANQGSEA. Trimming took 4 bases from V and 6 from J, leaving 9 bases between them. The CDR3 has 11 residues. In DNA, the CDR3 is TGCAGCGTTGTGTCTGGCCCTGAAGCTTTCTTT. Translated: CSVVSGPEAFF.

The rearrangement links TRBV5-1 to TRBJ1-5; D possibly corresponds to TRBD1 (5 bases). V lost 0 bases to trimming and J lost 6 bases, with 13 bases between them. This CDR3 region has 15 residues. Germline CDR1 reads SGHRS; CDR2 reads YFSETQ. CDR3 DNA sequence: TGCGCCAGCAGCTTGGATGGGGACTTTAGTCAGCCCCAGCATTTT. Its translation: CASSLDGDFSQPQHF.

This clone has only a few counts. This same CDR3 is encoded by further DNA sequences in the sample. This sequence joins TRBV27 and TRBJ1-5; no firm D call. The CDR3 covers 13 residues. CDR1 is MNHEY and CDR2 is SMNVEV in the germline V gene (reference sequence). The V and J ends lost 4 bases and 0 bases respectively, with 4 bases between them. The CDR3 sequence is CASSSVSNQPQHF. The CDR3 DNA reads as TGTGCCAGCAGTTCCGTTAGCAATCAGCCCCAGCATTTT.

This chain connects TRBV6-1 to TRBJ2-5; 8 nucleotides line up with TRBD2. With V trimmed by 2 bases and J by 1 base, 3 bases remained unmatched. This CDR3 is built from 15 residues. From germline, CDR1 is MNHNS and CDR2 SASEGT. The CDR3: CASSEPRGGQETQYF. CDR3 coding DNA: TGTGCCAGCAGTGAACCTCGGGGGGGCCAAGAGACCCAGTACTTC.

A remark on this clone: This may be a read error, as it is one base from a much larger clone. CDR3 nucleotide sequence: TGTGCCAGCAGCGGGACTAGCGGGGGGGCAGATACGCAGTATTTT. Its translation: CASSGTSGGADTQYF. V is TRBV2 and J is TRBJ2-3, with 16 bases aligning to TRBD2. V shed 6 bases and J 4 bases; nucleotides not matched to a gene: 1. This CDR3 is 15 amino acids long. Germline lookup yields CDR1 SNHLY and CDR2 FYNNEI.

This clone was seen more than once but under ten times. The J gene is TRBJ1-2, the V gene TRBV6-6; possibly TRBD1 for D (5 bases). The germline V and J ends were trimmed by 5 bases and 3 bases, with 19 bases remaining between them. Looked up from germline, CDR1 is MNHNY and CDR2 is SVGAGI (reference sequence). This CDR3 is 16 amino acids long. The chain's CDR3 is CASSRRTGGGDYGYTF. DNA for the CDR3: TGTGCCAGCAGTCGAAGGACGGGGGGAGGTGACTATGGCTACACCTTC.

This clone was picked up many times. V is TRBV28 and J is TRBJ2-6; D might be TRBD1 (6 bases). Germline V gene lookup returns CDR1 MDHEN and CDR2 SYDVKM. This CDR3 has 16 residues. Trimming removed 5 bases from V and 4 bases from J, with 15 bases in between. Here the CDR3 DNA reads TGTGCCAGCAGTCCAGGGGACCTTACCGGGGCCAACGTCCTGACTTTC. This encodes CASSPGDLTGANVLTF.

J is TRBJ2-5 and V is TRBV4-1; TRBD2 agrees at 13 bases. Gene TRBJ2-7 matches the end of the DNA better, so the J call may be wrong. The CDR3 spans 16 residues. Germline values: CDR1 MGHRA, CDR2 YSYEKL. DNA for the CDR3: TGCGCCAGCAGCCAAGGCGGGACTAGCGGGGATTACGAGCAGTACTTC. Its translation is CASSQGGTSGDYEQYF.

The chain is built from TRBV11-1 and TRBJ2-7, with TRBD1 as a possible D gene (7 bases). CDR1 and CDR2 from the germline V gene are SGHAT and FQDESV (reference sequence). The CDR3 is 18 residues long. The V end lost 1 base, the J end lost 3 bases, and 22 bases lay between the germline ends. CDR3 sequence (DNA): TGTGCCAGCAGCTTAGAGGAGGGGACAGCGACCAGATTCTACGAGCAGTACTTC. Its protein product is CASSLEEGTATRFYEQYF.